This T cell receptor beta chain was profiled in a study of shared clonotypes between healthy human individuals. Overall study context: Per-donor plates numbered three CD4 naive, three CD4 memory, two CD8 naive and one CD8 memory.

Details on this clone: Its antigen remains unidentified.

The germline CDR1 and CDR2 sequences are MDHEN and SYDVKM. The germline V and J ends were trimmed by 6 bases and 0 bases, with 12 bases remaining between them. CDR3 size: 15 residues. Every immunoSEQ plate was one replicate of a subset's evenly spread DNA. The method was immunoSEQ multiplex PCR; TCRdb's version includes in-frame clones alone and lacks a portion of them. This sample has about 530,000 clones, with approximately 95% found just once. Study outcomes and limitations: The diversity represented, both genetic and in exposure history, was limited by few donors.

The clonotype was recovered from a woman aged 25 to 45 in good health. The specimen sequenced was naive CD4+ T cells sorted from blood. Subset here: CD45RA+ positively selected. The chain is built from TRBV28 and TRBJ2-4; maybe TRBD1 (5 bases). The CDR3 protein is CASRGTGIAKNIQYF. CDR3 sequence (DNA): TGTGCCAGCAGGGGTACAGGTATAGCCAAAAACATTCAGTACTTC.